This is a list of T cell receptor beta chains from one sample in a study of PD-L1 blockade in urothelial cancer. Assay used: immunoSEQ multiplex PCR; TCRdb lists only in-frame clones, some missing. In the table there are about 50,000 clones, 70% to 90% of which are singletons. The sample consisted of PBMCs, taken around atezolizumab (anti-PD-L1) treatment. These receptors came from a man in his 70s with urothelial cancer. Both conserved end residues are part of each CDR3. The order of the fields is clone size, D gene, J gene, V gene, CDR3 protein, CDR3 DNA. D genes are given only for firm matches. Clone size is given for some rows only: seen once, a few or many times, or a class if the clone is expanded.

>.|TRBD1|TRBJ2-7|TRBV18
CASSPPDRAVDEQYF
TGTGCCAGCTCACCACCCGACAGGGCCGTCGACGAGCAGTACTTC
>.|TRBD2|TRBJ2-7|TRBV30
CAWSVGGSNDEQYF
TGTGCCTGGAGTGTAGGCGGGAGTAACGACGAGCAGTACTTC
>.|TRBD1|TRBJ2-3|TRBV11-2
CASSLQGADTQYF
TGTGCCAGCAGCTTACAGGGGGCAGATACGCAGTATTTT
>.|TRBD2|TRBJ2-1|TRBV15
CATSRDMASGRAGEQFF
TGTGCCACCAGCAGAGATATGGCTAGCGGGAGGGCTGGTGAGCAGTTCTTC
>.|.|TRBJ2-7|TRBV28
CASSLYGQTYEQYF
TGTGCCAGCAGTTTATACGGACAGACCTACGAGCAGTACTTC
>.|.|TRBJ2-1|TRBV18
CASSPRNNEQFF
TGTGCCAGCTCACCCAGGAACAATGAGCAGTTCTTC
>.|.|TRBJ2-3|TRBV5-6
CASSLDLAFPDTQYF
TGTGCCAGCAGCTTGGACCTAGCGTTTCCAGATACGCAGTATTTT
>.|.|TRBJ1-2|TRBV19
CASSWGGMNYGYTF
TGTGCCAGTAGTTGGGGAGGGATGAACTATGGCTACACCTTC
>.|.|TRBJ2-7|TRBV5-1
CASSLEGSDINYEQYF
TGCGCCAGCAGCTTGGAGGGGTCCGACATTAACTACGAGCAGTACTTC
>.|.|TRBJ1-5|TRBV28
CASSPSPRTGTSNQPQHF
TGTGCCAGCAGTCCCTCACCGAGAACAGGGACAAGCAATCAGCCCCAGCATTTT
>.|TRBD2|TRBJ2-5|TRBV11-2
CASSFMGGRGETQYF
TGTGCCAGCAGCTTCATGGGCGGGAGAGGCGAGACCCAGTACTTC
>.|TRBD2|TRBJ2-1|TRBV28
CASSLSGAGVNEQFF
TGTGCCAGCAGTTTATCGGGCGCGGGAGTGAATGAGCAGTTCTTC
>.|.|TRBJ1-2|TRBV21-1
CASSNRGRGPCGYTF
TGTGCCAGCAGCAACAGGGGCAGGGGACCCTGTGGCTACACCTTC
>.|TRBD2|TRBJ2-1|TRBV10-3
CAISQSGTSGMDEQFF
TGTGCCATCAGTCAAAGTGGGACTAGCGGGATGGATGAGCAGTTCTTC
>once|.|TRBJ1-2|TRBV29-1
CSVLSGAYGYTF
TGCAGCGTTCTCTCTGGGGCATATGGCTACACCTTC
>.|TRBD1|TRBJ2-1|TRBV29-1
CSAPRQGGYNEQFF
TGCAGCGCCCCTCGACAGGGGGGCTACAATGAGCAGTTCTTC